This entry lists 21 T cell receptor beta chains sequenced from one sample in a study of T cell repertoires in cytomegalovirus infection. TCRdb reanalysed the reads using MiXCR and keeps one entry per CDR3 protein. Of some 800,000 distinct CDR3 sequences listed, about 30% are singletons. These receptors' antigens are unknown. This specimen was cultured CD8+ T cells from PBMCs, taken from culture after CMV antigen stimulation. These receptors all stem from a human donor in good health (CMV status not recorded). Some clones in this sample may be carry-over from other donors' samples.

This clonotype was picked up a small number of times. The chain uses TRBV7-6 and TRBJ1-3; TRBD1 is a possible D gene (6 bases). The CDR3 is 16 residues long. V dropped 2 bases and J dropped 3 bases, with 14 bases sitting between them. The V gene's germline CDR1 is SGHVS and CDR2 FNYEAQ. CDR3: CASSLRTAVIGNTIYF. The CDR3 DNA reads as TGTGCCAGCAGCTTAAGGACAGCCGTTATTGGAAACACCATATATTTT.

This clonotype was seen a handful of times. The V gene is TRBV29-1, the J gene TRBJ1-2; the match to TRBD1 covers 9 bases. This CDR3 contains 16 residues. Per germline, CDR1 SQVTM and CDR2 ANQGSEA. With V trimmed by 1 base and J by 4 bases, 10 bases remained unmatched. The CDR3 reads CSVEGGQTGGSYGYTF. The CDR3 bases are TGCAGCGTTGAAGGAGGGCAGACAGGGGGTAGCTATGGCTACACCTTC. Full variable domain (missing parts from reference TRBV29-1 and TRBJ1-2): SAVISQKPSRDICQRGTSLTIQCQVDSQVTMMFWYRQQPGQSLTLIATANQGSEATYESGFVIDKFPISRPNLTFSTLTVSNMSPEDSSIYLCSVEGGQTGGSYGYTFGSGTRLTVV.

This clonotype showed up just a few times. The V and J genes are TRBV11-3 and TRBJ2-2; 9 bases line up with TRBD1. This CDR3 has 19 residues. Unmatched junction bases numbered 13, after V lost 4 bases and J lost 1 base. Germline loops: CDR1 SGHNT, CDR2 YENEEA. The CDR3 region has the DNA TGTGCCAGCAGCTCAACGCAACCTCGGGACAGGGTGAACACCGGGGAGCTGTTTTTT. Its translation: CASSSTQPRDRVNTGELFF.

J is TRBJ1-1 and V is TRBV6-1, with D tentatively TRBD1 (5 bases). The CDR3 extends over 13 amino acids. V was shortened by 6 bases and J by 6 bases, with 14 bases between the two germline ends. Germline V gene data show CDR1 as MNHNS and CDR2 as SASEGT. The CDR3 sequence: CASRTTGLAEAFF. DNA for the CDR3: TGTGCCAGCAGAACCACGGGGCTGGCTGAAGCTTTCTTT.

CDR3 DNA: TGTGCCAGCAGTGAAAACTGGGCGTCCAAAGCCTACGAGCAGTACTTC. It codes for CASSENWASKAYEQYF. The chain combines TRBV6-1 with TRBJ2-7; D gene unclear. This CDR3 region has 16 residues. Germline assignment: CDR1 MNHNS and CDR2 SASEGT. V was cut by 2 bases and J by 2 bases, with 16 bases left in between.

The rearrangement joins TRBV27 to TRBJ2-1; the D is unclear. Germline loops: CDR1 MNHEY, CDR2 SMNVEV (reference sequence). The CDR3 runs to 12 residues. V gave up 4 bases and J gave up 10 bases, with 11 bases separating them. CDR3 in DNA: TGTGCCAGCAGTTCCCTCAGTGGGGAGCAGTTCTTC. Amino acids: CASSSLSGEQFF.

The V call is TRBV10-3, the J call TRBJ2-3; D possibly matches TRBD1 or TRBD2 (5 bases each). V was shortened by 6 bases and J by 5 bases, with 9 bases between the two germline ends. The CDR3 runs 12 residues. Germline V gene data show CDR1 as ENHRY and CDR2 as SYGVKD. The CDR3 loop reads CAISLGGDTQYF. The CDR3 nucleotides are TGTGCCATCAGCCTTGGGGGAGATACGCAGTATTTT.

CDR3 loop: CASSTRDSGANVLTF. CDR3 DNA sequence: TGTGCCAGCAGCACCAGGGACTCTGGGGCCAACGTCCTGACTTTC. This chain connects TRBV7-9 to TRBJ2-6; D possibly corresponds to TRBD1 (5 bases). V was clipped by 5 bases and J by 0 bases, with 8 bases between them. Germline V lookup: CDR1 SEHNR, CDR2 FQNEAQ (reference sequence). This CDR3 region has 15 residues.

This clonotype showed up many times. The chain links TRBV7-6 to TRBJ1-2; no definite D call. The germline V gene encodes CDR1 SGHVS and CDR2 FNYEAQ. Trimming took 7 bases from V and 8 from J, leaving 26 bases between them. The CDR3 covers 16 residues. The DNA for the CDR3 is TGTGCCAGCACTAAGACCCCCCACTTGGAGGGCCAGGGCTACACCTTC. As protein: CASTKTPHLEGQGYTF.

This chain links TRBV6-6 with TRBJ1-5; maybe TRBD1 (6 bases). The length of the CDR3 is 18 residues. V was trimmed by 6 bases and J by 0 bases, leaving 21 bases between them. The germline V gene encodes CDR1 MNHNY and CDR2 SVGAGI (reference sequence). This CDR3 is CASSHPGKGTYSNQPQHF. The CDR3 DNA sequence: TGTGCCAGCAGCCACCCGGGGAAGGGGACATATAGCAATCAGCCCCAGCATTTT.

This clonotype was seen a handful of times. The chain uses TRBV6-5 and TRBJ2-1, with D unclear. The V gene lost 2 bases and the J gene lost 0 bases, with 17 bases spanning the gap. There are 18 residues in the CDR3. Germline CDR1 and CDR2: MNHEY and SVGAGI. CDR3: CASSYLPYGESSYNEQFF. As DNA, the CDR3 is TGTGCCAGCAGTTACCTCCCCTACGGAGAGAGCTCCTACAATGAGCAGTTCTTC.

The V and J genes are TRBV15 and TRBJ2-1; D perhaps matches TRBD1 (5 bases). Trimming removed 5 bases at V and 7 bases at J, with 24 bases between. This CDR3 is 17 amino acids long. CDR1 and CDR2 from the germline V gene are LNHNV and YYDKDF (reference sequence). The chain's CDR3 is CATSGESGWRTRNEQFF. CDR3 DNA: TGTGCCACCAGCGGCGAATCAGGGTGGCGCACAAGGAATGAGCAGTTCTTC.

This clonotype occurred a few times. The chain couples TRBV20-1 to TRBJ2-1; 8 bases align to TRBD2. The CDR3 runs to 16 residues. The V and J ends lost 0 bases and 0 bases, in that order; junction bases with no gene match: 4. Per germline, CDR1 DFQATT and CDR2 SNEGSKA (reference sequence). The CDR3 protein is CSARDRLAHSYNEQFF. In DNA, the CDR3 is TGCAGTGCTAGAGATCGACTAGCGCACTCCTACAATGAGCAGTTCTTC.

This clonotype was observed a few times. The chain couples TRBV10-3 to TRBJ2-5; D ambiguous. Germline values: CDR1 ENHRY, CDR2 SYGVKD. There are 15 residues in the CDR3. V lost 0 bases, J lost 1 base, and 9 bases lay in between. The CDR3 reads CAISESLVAQETQYF. CDR3 sequence (DNA): TGTGCCATCAGTGAGTCGCTGGTAGCCCAAGAGACCCAGTACTTC.

The gene calls are TRBV2 and TRBJ2-1; the D is unclear. Trimming pared 8 bases from V and 5 bases from J, leaving 16 bases between. This CDR3 region has 14 residues. The germline gives CDR1 SNHLY, CDR2 FYNNEI. The CDR3: CASRIPGRNNEQFF. The CDR3 nucleotides read TGTGCCAGCCGAATCCCGGGCCGAAACAATGAGCAGTTCTTC.

The chain uses TRBV9 and TRBJ1-3, with TRBD1 matching over 8 bases. V lost 3 bases, J lost 0 bases, and 14 bases stayed unmatched. This CDR3 comprises 19 residues. CDR1 is SGDLS, CDR2 YYNGEE, per germline. The CDR3 DNA reads as TGTGCCAGCAGCGAGCCGGGACAGGATGTCCTCAGCTCTGGAAACACCATATATTTT. Its protein product is CASSEPGQDVLSSGNTIYF.

CDR3 bases: TGTGCCAGCTCACGGGGGGCCAGGGGCCAAGAGACCCAGTACTTC. Translating it yields CASSRGARGQETQYF. The V and J genes are TRBV18 and TRBJ2-5; D might be TRBD1 or TRBD2, each matching 6 bases. V dropped 4 bases and J dropped 1 base, with 13 bases sitting between them. This CDR3 is 15 amino acids long. CDR1 is KGHSH, CDR2 LQKENI, per germline.

Remarks on this clonotype: The junction departs from germline at one end; a sequencing error may be responsible. J is TRBJ2-1 and V is TRBV5-4; 12 bases match TRBD2. This CDR3 has 15 amino acids. In germline, CDR1 is SGHNT, CDR2 YYREEE (reference sequence). This CDR3 is CAISLVLAGGDEQFF. CDR3 sequence (DNA): TGTGCCATCAGCTTGGTACTAGCGGGGGGCGATGAGCAGTTCTTC.

The V call is TRBV7-9, the J call TRBJ1-2, with 12 bases aligning to TRBD1. J gave up 4 bases and V 4 bases, and 10 bases lay outside the gene matches. The CDR3 totals 17 residues. Germline CDR1 SEHNR, CDR2 FQNEAQ (reference sequence). CDR3 in DNA: TGTGCCAGCAGCTCCCAAAAACCGGGACAGGGGGCCTATGGCTACACCTTC. This translates into CASSSQKPGQGAYGYTF.

The J gene is TRBJ2-7, the V gene TRBV6-2 or TRBV6-3; weak D call: TRBD1 (6 bases). CDR1 is MNHEY and CDR2 is SVGEGT in the germline V gene. V lost 8 bases and J lost 4, with 15 bases in between. The CDR3 is 13 amino acids. CDR3 sequence: CASAQGNSYEQYF. DNA of the CDR3: TGTGCCAGCGCACAGGGAAACTCGTACGAGCAGTACTTC.

The rearrangement joins TRBV25-1 to TRBJ2-2; tentatively, D is TRBD2 (6 bases). The CDR3 loop spans 13 amino acids. Germline V gene sequence: CDR1 MGHDK, CDR2 SYGVNS. V dropped 5 bases and J dropped 4 bases, with 8 bases sitting between them. CDR3 bases: TGTGCCAGCAGTCGGGGGATCACCGGGGAGCTGTTTTTT. It encodes CASSRGITGELFF.